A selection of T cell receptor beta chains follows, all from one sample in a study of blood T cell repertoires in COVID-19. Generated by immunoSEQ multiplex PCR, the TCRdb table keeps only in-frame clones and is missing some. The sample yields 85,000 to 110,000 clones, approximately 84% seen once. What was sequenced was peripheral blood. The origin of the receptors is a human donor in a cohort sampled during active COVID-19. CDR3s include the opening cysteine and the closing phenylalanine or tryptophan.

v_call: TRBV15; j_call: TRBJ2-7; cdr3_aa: CATSRGGGGAGFSYEQYF
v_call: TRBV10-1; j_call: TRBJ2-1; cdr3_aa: CARALGGSIYNEQFF
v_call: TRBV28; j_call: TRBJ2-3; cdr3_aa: CASCRGGLDTQYF
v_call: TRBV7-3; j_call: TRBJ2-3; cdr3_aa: CASSLWTGSTDTQYF
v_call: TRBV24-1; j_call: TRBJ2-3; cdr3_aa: CATSERTRRDRGDTQYF
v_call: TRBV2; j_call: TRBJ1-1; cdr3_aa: CASSEIGDVGAFF
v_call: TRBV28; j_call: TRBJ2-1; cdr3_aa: CASSPLPSGYSYNEQFF
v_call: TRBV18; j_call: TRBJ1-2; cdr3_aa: CASSLGADYGYTF
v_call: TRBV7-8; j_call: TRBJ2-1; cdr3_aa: CASSGGQSSYNEQFF
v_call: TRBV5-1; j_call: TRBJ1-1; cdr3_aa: CASSLNTATTNTEAFF
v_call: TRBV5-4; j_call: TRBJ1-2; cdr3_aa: CASRAGGYGYTF
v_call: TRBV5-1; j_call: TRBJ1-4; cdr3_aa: CASSSRDATNEKLFF
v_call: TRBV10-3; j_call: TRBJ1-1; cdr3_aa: CAISLTGTGANTEAFF
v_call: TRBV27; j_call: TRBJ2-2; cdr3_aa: CASSSDYPGELFF
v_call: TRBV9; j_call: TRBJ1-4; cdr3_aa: CASSRTGLNEKLFF
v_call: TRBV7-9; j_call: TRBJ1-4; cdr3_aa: CASSFIGGTNEKLFF
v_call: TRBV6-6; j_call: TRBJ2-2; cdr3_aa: CASSRFPGLAGPWGVEDAGELFF
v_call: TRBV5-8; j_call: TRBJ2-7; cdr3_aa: CASRGGLREYDGEQYF
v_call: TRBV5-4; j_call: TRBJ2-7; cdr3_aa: CASSFPSSYEQYF
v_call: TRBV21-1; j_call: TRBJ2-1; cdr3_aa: CASSAHGTSLDNEQFF
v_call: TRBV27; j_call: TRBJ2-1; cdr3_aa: CASSFDRLAGALSLNEQFF
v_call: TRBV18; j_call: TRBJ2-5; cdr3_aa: CASSLPQRVVGLAQYF
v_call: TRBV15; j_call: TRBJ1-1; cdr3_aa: CATSSERAGTEAFF
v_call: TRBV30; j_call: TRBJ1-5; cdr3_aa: CAWNRNRAQPQHF
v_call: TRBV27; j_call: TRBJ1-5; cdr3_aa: CVSSLLQGGSNQPQHF
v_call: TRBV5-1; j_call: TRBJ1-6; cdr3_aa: CASSHDRGGSPLHF
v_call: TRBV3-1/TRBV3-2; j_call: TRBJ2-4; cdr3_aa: CASSQDGVAKNIQYF
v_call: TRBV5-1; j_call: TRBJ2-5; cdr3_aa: CASTKESSTGGDQYF